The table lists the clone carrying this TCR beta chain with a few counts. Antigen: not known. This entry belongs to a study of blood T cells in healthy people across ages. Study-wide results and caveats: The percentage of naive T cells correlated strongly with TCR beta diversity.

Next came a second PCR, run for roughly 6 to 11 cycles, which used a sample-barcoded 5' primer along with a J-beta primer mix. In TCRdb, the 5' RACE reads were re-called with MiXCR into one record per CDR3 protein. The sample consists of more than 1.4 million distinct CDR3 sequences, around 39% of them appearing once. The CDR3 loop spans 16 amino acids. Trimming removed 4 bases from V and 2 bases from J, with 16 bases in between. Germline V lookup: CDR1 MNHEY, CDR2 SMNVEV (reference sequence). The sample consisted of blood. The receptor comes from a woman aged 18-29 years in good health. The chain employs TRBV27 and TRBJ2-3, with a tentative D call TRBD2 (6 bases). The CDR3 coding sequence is TGTGCCAGCAGTTCCCTCCGGGAGTCTGTCACAGATACGCAGTATTTT. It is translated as CASSSLRESVTDTQYF.